Following are 30 T cell receptor beta chains from one sample sequenced in a study of blood T cell repertoires in COVID-19 (dated by TCRdb to the early 2020s). The library was produced with the immunoSEQ multiplex PCR assay. TCRdb provides this immuneACCESS table in a form limited to in-frame rearrangements. Some clones are lacking; in checked studies, under half of them reflect an unresolved V gene, and why the rest are absent is not known. The sample data list about 210,000 clones, and 92% of these were observed just once. Of the sample, more than 0.95% is held by the ten largest clones. The sequencing input was peripheral blood. Receptors originate from a man between 25 and 39 years old with acute or convalescent COVID-19.

V is TRBV28 and J is TRBJ2-7; 7 nucleotides align to TRBD1. Trimming removed 4 bases from V and 5 bases from J; junction bases left unmatched: 2. Germline CDR1 MDHEN, CDR2 SYDVKM. This CDR3 is built from 12 residues. For the CDR3, the DNA is TGTGCCAGCAGTTCCGACAGGGACGAGCAGTACTTC. This encodes CASSSDRDEQYF.

The genes are TRBV5-4 and TRBJ2-2; D remains unclear. Germline CDR1 SGHNT, CDR2 YYREEE (reference sequence). Trimming pared 2 bases from V and 6 bases from J, leaving 5 bases between. The CDR3 is made up of 12 amino acids. The DNA of the CDR3 is TGTGCCAGCAGCTTATATGCCGGGGAGCTGTTTTTT. Translation gives CASSLYAGELFF.

The chain employs TRBV30 and TRBJ1-1; weak D call: TRBD1 (6 bases). Per the germline V gene, CDR1 is GTSNPN and CDR2 is SVGIG (reference sequence). Trimming shortened V by 1 base and J by 2 bases, and 8 bases separated the two germline ends. CDR3 length: 13 residues. The CDR3 loop is CAWSEQGNTEAFF. The CDR3, as DNA: TGTGCCTGGAGTGAACAGGGAAACACTGAAGCTTTCTTT.

The chain employs TRBV24-1 and TRBJ2-3; 9 positions match TRBD2. V lost 2 bases to trimming and J lost 6 bases; unmatched junction nucleotides: 11. The germline CDR1 and CDR2 sequences are KGHDR and SFDVKD. The CDR3 is 17 amino acids. CDR3 DNA: TGTGCCACCAGTGATTCTATCTTAGCGGGAGTGTCGGATACGCAGTATTTT. It translates to CATSDSILAGVSDTQYF.

This CDR3 is CASRRPGQANYGYTF. The CDR3 DNA is TGTGCCAGCAGACGACCGGGACAGGCGAACTATGGCTACACCTTC. The J gene is TRBJ1-2, the V gene TRBV28, with 8 bases lining up with TRBD1. This CDR3 has 15 amino acids. CDR1 is MDHEN and CDR2 is SYDVKM in the germline V gene. J was trimmed by 2 bases and V by 6 bases; bases with no gene match: 8.

Only one count was recorded for this clone. This sequence joins TRBV10-3 and TRBJ2-7; a weak D match, TRBD1 (6 bases). Germline loops: CDR1 ENHRY, CDR2 SYGVKD. CDR3 size: 13 residues. V dropped 5 bases and J dropped 3 bases, with 11 bases sitting between them. CDR3 protein: CAISSDRNYEQYF. In nucleotides, the CDR3 is TGTGCCATCAGTAGCGACAGGAACTACGAGCAGTACTTC.

J is TRBJ2-7 and V is TRBV3-1 (or the pseudogene TRBV3-2); weak D call: TRBD1 (6 bases). V lost 5 bases to trimming and J lost 6 bases, with 11 bases between them. The length of the CDR3 is 12 residues. CDR1 LGHDT and CDR2 YNNKEL come from the germline V gene (reference sequence). The CDR3 sequence is CASSARDTEQYF. CDR3 DNA: TGTGCCAGCAGCGCCAGGGACACCGAGCAGTACTTC.

This chain joins TRBV28 and TRBJ1-4; 7 nucleotides line up with TRBD1. Germline-derived CDR1 and CDR2 are MDHEN and SYDVKM. This CDR3 comprises 16 residues. V lost 5 bases and J lost 8; bases outside the gene matches: 14. The CDR3 DNA follows: TGTGCCAGCAGTCCACCAGACAGGGAAACTGGAGAAAAACTGTTTTTT. Translating it yields CASSPPDRETGEKLFF.

The chain employs TRBV5-4 and TRBJ1-2; no definite D call. Trimming stripped 0 bases from V and 5 bases from J, with 11 bases between. The CDR3 extends over 14 amino acids. Germline values: CDR1 SGHNT, CDR2 YYREEE (reference sequence). The CDR3 region has the DNA TGTGCCAGCAGCTTGGACCGAGGCTTATATGGCTACACCTTC. Residues: CASSLDRGLYGYTF.

The rearrangement uses TRBV6-1 and TRBJ2-7; 9 bases line up with TRBD2. CDR3 length: 14 amino acids. Unmatched junction bases numbered 5, after V lost 3 bases and J lost 5 bases. Germline-derived CDR1 and CDR2 are MNHNS and SASEGT. The CDR3 is CASSDPGLADEQYF. CDR3 sequence (DNA): TGTGCCAGCAGTGATCCGGGACTAGCTGACGAGCAGTACTTC.

The CDR3 bases are TGTGCCAGCAGTGACCCCCGGGACATCTATCAGCCCCAGCATTTT. This codes for CASSDPRDIYQPQHF. V is TRBV6-1 and J is TRBJ1-5; D may be TRBD1 (6 bases). V lost 3 bases and J 5 bases, leaving 14 bases between the germline ends. Germline V gene data show CDR1 as MNHNS and CDR2 as SASEGT. The CDR3 contains 15 residues.

This clone was seen a single time. J is TRBJ2-7 and V is TRBV5-5, with D possibly matching TRBD1 (5 bases). Trimming cost V 1 base and J 1 base, with 18 bases left between them. Germline V gives CDR1 SGHKS, CDR2 YYEKEE (reference sequence). The CDR3 has 17 residues. The CDR3 reads CASSLRGLRTMSYEQYF. The CDR3 DNA reads as TGTGCCAGCAGCTTGAGGGGATTAAGGACCATGTCCTACGAGCAGTACTTC. The full variable domain, completed using reference TRBV5-5 and TRBJ2-7, is DAGVTQSPTHLIKTRGQQVTLRCSPISGHKSVSWYQQVLGQGPQFIFQYYEKEERGRGNFPDRFSARQFPNYSSELNVNALLLGDSALYLCASSLRGLRTMSYEQYFGPGTRLTVT.

This chain connects TRBV4-2 to TRBJ2-1, with D perhaps TRBD2 (5 bases). Germline lookup yields CDR1 LGHNA and CDR2 YNFKEQ. Between the trimmed V and J ends, which lost 0 bases and 9 bases, there was a span of 9 bases. This CDR3 has 13 residues. The DNA for the CDR3 is TGTGCCAGCAGCCAAGATACGGCGGGTGAGCAGTTCTTC. It translates to CASSQDTAGEQFF.

The rearrangement joins TRBV7-3 to TRBJ2-1, with D possibly matching TRBD1 (5 bases). There are 15 residues in the CDR3. V shed 5 bases and J shed 0 bases, with 11 bases lying between them. CDR1 is SGHTA and CDR2 is FQGTGA in the germline V gene. Here the CDR3 DNA reads TGTGCCAGCAGCCCCACAAGGGGCTCCTACAATGAGCAGTTCTTC. Translated: CASSPTRGSYNEQFF.

The chain recombines TRBV5-1 with TRBJ1-1, with no clear D. V lost 0 bases to trimming and J lost 7 bases, with 7 bases between them. CDR3 length: 12 amino acids. The germline CDR1 and CDR2 sequences are SGHRS and YFSETQ. CDR3 nucleotides: TGCGCCAGCAGCTTGGGAGATGGTGAAGCTTTCTTT. Residues: CASSLGDGEAFF.

As concerns this clone: At one of its ends the junction is not consistent with the germline gene, which may arise from a read error. V and J are TRBV9 and TRBJ2-3; TRBD1 is a possible D gene (5 bases). The CDR3 runs 14 residues. Germline loops: CDR1 SGDLS, CDR2 YYNGEE. The CDR3 is CASSLQGGTDTQYF. The DNA for the CDR3 is TGTGCCAGCAGCCTGCAGGGTGGCACGGATACGCAGTATTTT.

V is TRBV5-1 and J is TRBJ2-3; maybe TRBD1 (6 bases). Germline V gene sequence: CDR1 SGHRS, CDR2 YFSETQ. Trimming shortened V by 4 bases and J by 14 bases, and 20 bases separated the two germline ends. This CDR3 spans 13 amino acids. In nucleotides, the CDR3 is TGCGCCAGCAGCCCCGAGGTGGACAGAGAATTGTATTTT. It translates to CASSPEVDRELYF. The full variable domain, completed using reference TRBV5-1 and TRBJ2-3, is KAGVTQTPRYLIKTRGQQVTLSCSPISGHRSVSWYQQTPGQGLQFLFEYFSETQRNKGNFPGRFSGRQFSNSRSEMNVSTLELGDSALYLCASSPEVDRELYFGPGTRLTVL.

This chain links TRBV30 with TRBJ1-5; 9 bases map to TRBD1. This CDR3 is 14 amino acids long. The germline gives CDR1 GTSNPN, CDR2 SVGIG (reference sequence). Trimming at V came to 4 bases and at J to 5 bases, leaving 6 bases not matched to a gene. CDR3: CAWTPDRGYQPQHF. The CDR3 region has the DNA TGTGCCTGGACCCCGGACAGGGGCTATCAGCCCCAGCATTTT.

This clone occurred once. The chain is built from TRBV18 and TRBJ1-1, with D unclear. The CDR3 covers 14 residues. Germline V gene lookup returns CDR1 KGHSH and CDR2 LQKENI. Trimming removed 3 bases from V and 8 bases from J, with 16 bases in between. DNA of the CDR3: TGTGCCAGCTCACCTGGAGCTGCGGCTGGAGAAGCTTTCTTT. Translated: CASSPGAAAGEAFF.

The V and J genes are TRBV7-3 and TRBJ1-2; 7 bases align to TRBD1. The CDR3 totals 15 residues. The germline gives CDR1 SGHTA, CDR2 FQGTGA. V lost 5 bases, J lost 8 bases, and 14 bases stayed unmatched. CDR3 amino acids: CASSPTTGYSQGYTF. In DNA form, the CDR3 reads TGTGCCAGCAGCCCGACGACAGGGTACTCACAAGGCTACACCTTC.

CDR3 bases: TGTGCCAGCAGCCAAGTTCGGCAGGGGAGAGTGAGGAACACTGAAGCTTTCTTT. Its protein is CASSQVRQGRVRNTEAFF. The chain has TRBV3-1 (or the pseudogene TRBV3-2) and TRBJ1-1; D perhaps matches TRBD1 (6 bases). The CDR3 is made up of 18 amino acids. V was shortened by 1 base and J by 1 base, with 19 bases between the two germline ends. CDR1 is LGHDT and CDR2 is YNNKEL in the germline V gene (reference sequence).

This clone occurred once. The rearrangement links TRBV6-1 to TRBJ1-5, with D hard to call. Germline loops: CDR1 MNHNS, CDR2 SASEGT. The CDR3 loop spans 18 amino acids. Trimming pared 2 bases from V and 0 bases from J, leaving 17 bases between. The DNA of the CDR3 is TGTGCCAGCAGTGAACGGGGTTTTCACCAGTATAGCAATCAGCCCCAGCATTTT. It translates to CASSERGFHQYSNQPQHF.

This sequence joins TRBV11-3 and TRBJ1-2; D gene ambiguous. Per the germline V gene, CDR1 is SGHNT and CDR2 is YENEEA. The CDR3 is made up of 14 amino acids. V gave up 3 bases and J gave up 4 bases, with 12 bases separating them. The CDR3 DNA sequence: TGTGCCAGCAGCTTTACAGAATCCTCCTATGGCTACACCTTC. This sequence encodes CASSFTESSYGYTF. The full variable domain, completed using reference TRBV11-3 and TRBJ1-2, is EAGVVQSPRYKIIEKKQPVAFWCNPISGHNTLYWYLQNLGQGPELLIRYENEEAVDDSQLPKDRFSAERLKGVDSTLKIQPAELGDSAVYLCASSFTESSYGYTFGSGTRLTVV.

This rearrangement joins TRBV10-2 to TRBJ1-1; TRBD1 agrees at 9 bases. The trim removed 8 bases at V and 1 base at J, leaving 2 bases unmatched. The CDR3 totals 13 residues. Looked up from germline, CDR1 is WSHSY and CDR2 is SAAADI. CDR3 nucleotide sequence: TGCGCCAGCGAGGGACAGGGGAACACTGAAGCTTTCTTT. Translation gives CASEGQGNTEAFF.

The CDR3 region is CASSSSGTEAFF. The CDR3 DNA follows: TGTGCCAGCAGCTCCTCAGGAACTGAAGCTTTCTTT. The genes are TRBV5-6 and TRBJ1-1; D is unresolved. Germline CDR1 reads SGHDT; CDR2 reads YYEEEE. The CDR3 contains 12 residues. The ends were cut back, 3 bases at V and 5 bases at J, with 8 bases in the middle.

This clone was counted once. This chain links TRBV28 with TRBJ2-3; D not resolved. Per germline, CDR1 MDHEN and CDR2 SYDVKM. V was cut by 7 bases and J by 2 bases, with 7 bases left in between. The CDR3 spans 12 residues. CDR3 protein: CASNGLTDTQYF. CDR3 nucleotides: TGTGCCAGCAATGGCCTCACAGATACGCAGTATTTT.

The gene calls are TRBV4-2 and TRBJ1-6, with TRBD1 matching 9 bases. Unmatched junction bases numbered 6, after V lost 0 bases and J lost 6 bases. Germline V gene lookup returns CDR1 LGHNA and CDR2 YNFKEQ. The CDR3 runs to 17 residues. The CDR3 spells CASSQEPTQGANSPLHF. The CDR3 DNA sequence: TGTGCCAGCAGCCAAGAACCGACACAGGGGGCTAATTCACCCCTCCACTTT.

The chain carries TRBV5-1 and TRBJ1-4; D gene unclear. The V end was cut by 6 bases, the J end by 7 bases, with 13 bases between. The CDR3 has 13 residues. CDR1 and CDR2 from the germline V gene are SGHRS and YFSETQ. The DNA for the CDR3 is TGCGCCAGCACCGTCTCGGAGGGTGAAAAACTGTTTTTT. The encoded protein is CASTVSEGEKLFF.

This rearrangement joins TRBV9 to TRBJ1-2; D might be TRBD1 (6 bases). Trimming took 0 bases from V and 3 from J, leaving 9 bases between them. In germline, CDR1 is SGDLS, CDR2 YYNGEE. The CDR3 is 14 amino acids. The CDR3 sequence: CASSVGPGDYGYTF. CDR3 coding DNA: TGTGCCAGCAGCGTAGGGCCAGGGGACTATGGCTACACCTTC.

V is TRBV7-6 and J is TRBJ1-3; D gene ambiguous. Trimming took off 1 base at V and 0 bases at J, with 16 bases between the two ends. The germline gives CDR1 SGHVS, CDR2 FNYEAQ. The CDR3 has 18 amino acids. CDR3 residues: CASSLVQVHLNSGNTIYF. In DNA form, the CDR3 reads TGTGCCAGCAGCTTAGTACAAGTGCACCTTAACTCTGGAAACACCATATATTTT.